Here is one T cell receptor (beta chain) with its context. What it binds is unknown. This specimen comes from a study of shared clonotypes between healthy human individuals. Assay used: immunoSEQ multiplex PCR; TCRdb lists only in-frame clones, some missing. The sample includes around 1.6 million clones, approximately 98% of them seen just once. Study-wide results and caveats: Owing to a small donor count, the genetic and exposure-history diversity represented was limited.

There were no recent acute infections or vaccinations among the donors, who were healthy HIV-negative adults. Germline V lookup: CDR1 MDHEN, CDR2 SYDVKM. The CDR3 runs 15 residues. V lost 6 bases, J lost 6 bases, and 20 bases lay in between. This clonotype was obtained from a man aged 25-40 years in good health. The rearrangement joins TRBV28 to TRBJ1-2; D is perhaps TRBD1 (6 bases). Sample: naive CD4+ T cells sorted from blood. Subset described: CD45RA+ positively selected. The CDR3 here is CASSLTTQGLDGYTF. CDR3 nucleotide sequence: TGTGCCAGCAGCCTGACCACACAGGGACTGGATGGCTACACCTTC.